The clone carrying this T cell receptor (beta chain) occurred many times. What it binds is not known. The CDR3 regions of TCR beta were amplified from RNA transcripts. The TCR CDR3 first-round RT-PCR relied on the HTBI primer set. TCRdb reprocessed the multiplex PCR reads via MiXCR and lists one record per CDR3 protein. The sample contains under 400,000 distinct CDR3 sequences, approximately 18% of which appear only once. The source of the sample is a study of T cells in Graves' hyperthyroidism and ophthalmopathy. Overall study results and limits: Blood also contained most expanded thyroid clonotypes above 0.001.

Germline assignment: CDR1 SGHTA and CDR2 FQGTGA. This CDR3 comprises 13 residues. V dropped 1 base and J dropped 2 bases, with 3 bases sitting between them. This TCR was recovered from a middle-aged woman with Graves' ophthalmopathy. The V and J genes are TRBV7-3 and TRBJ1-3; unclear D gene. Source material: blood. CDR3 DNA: TGTGCCAGCAGCTTAAAACCTGGAAACACCATATATTTT. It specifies CASSLKPGNTIYF.